One T cell receptor beta chain is described in this entry. This entry belongs to a study of shared clonotypes between healthy human individuals. Whole-study context: Sampling drew on donors who were a couple of women and three men aged 18 to 49.

It was CD45RO-negative cells, positively selected for CCR7, that made up naive CD8 cells, with terminally differentiated effector memory CD45RA+ cells excluded. Here immunoSEQ multiplex PCR was the method, and the copy in TCRdb shows in-frame clones only, minus some. Of about 2,200,000 clones listed, about 93% are singletons. Material: naive CD8+ T cells from PBMCs. The clonotype originates from a man between 18 and 29 years old in good health. Some clones in this sample may be carry-over from other donors' samples.

CDR3 DNA: TGCAGCGTTCACGGGACAGGGCCCTCCTACGAGCAGTACTTC. The encoded protein is CSVHGTGPSYEQYF. The rearrangement joins TRBV29-1 to TRBJ2-7; 9 bases agree with TRBD1. J was trimmed by 0 bases and V by 5 bases; bases with no gene match: 5. From germline, CDR1 is SQVTM and CDR2 ANQGSEA. There are 14 residues in the CDR3.